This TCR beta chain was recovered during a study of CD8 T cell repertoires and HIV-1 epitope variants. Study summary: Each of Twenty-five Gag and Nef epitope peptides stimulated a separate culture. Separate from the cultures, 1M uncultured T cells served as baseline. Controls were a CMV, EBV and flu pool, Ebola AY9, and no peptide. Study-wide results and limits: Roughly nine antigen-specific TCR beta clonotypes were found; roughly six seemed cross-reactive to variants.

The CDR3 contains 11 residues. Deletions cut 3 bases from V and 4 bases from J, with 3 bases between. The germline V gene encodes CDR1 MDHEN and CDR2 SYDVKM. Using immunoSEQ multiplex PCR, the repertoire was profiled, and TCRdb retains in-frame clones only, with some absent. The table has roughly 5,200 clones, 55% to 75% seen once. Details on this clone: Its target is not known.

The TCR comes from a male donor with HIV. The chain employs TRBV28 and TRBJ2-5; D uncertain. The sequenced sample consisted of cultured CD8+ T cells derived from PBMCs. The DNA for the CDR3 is TGTGCCAGCAGTTTTCGAGAGACCCAGTACTTC. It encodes CASSFRETQYF. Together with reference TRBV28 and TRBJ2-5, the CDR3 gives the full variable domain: DVKVTQSSRYLVKRTGEKVFLECVQDMDHENMFWYRQDPGLGLRLIYFSYDVKMKEKGDIPEGYSVSREKKERFSLILESASTNQTSMYLCASSFRETQYFGPGTRLLVL.